The rows below give T cell receptor beta chains drawn from one sample of a study of shared clonotypes between healthy human individuals. Clones were read by immunoSEQ multiplex PCR, and TCRdb kept only the in-frame ones, dropping some. This sample has around 2,000,000 clones; under 95% occur once, and the top ten carry 1.5% to 2%. Specimen: naive CD8+ T cells from PBMCs. These receptors all stem from a man younger than 35 in good health. Some clones in this sample may be carry-over from other donors' samples. CDR3s include the opening cysteine and the closing phenylalanine or tryptophan. A D gene is named only where the DNA matches it firmly.

D gene: NA; V gene: TRBV7-9; CDR3 protein: CASSLPGFGGYTF
D gene: NA; V gene: TRBV19; CDR3 protein: CASSWEAGDAQYF
D gene: NA; V gene: TRBV6-5; CDR3 protein: CASSYSIGNTIYF
D gene: NA; V gene: TRBV15; CDR3 protein: CATSPKGTTDTQYF
D gene: NA; V gene: TRBV7-8; CDR3 protein: CASSFKGGRQAGSYEKLFF
D gene: NA; V gene: TRBV27; CDR3 protein: CASSLARGGEQYF
D gene: NA; V gene: TRBV10-3; CDR3 protein: CATRTGDSYEQYF
D gene: TRBD1; V gene: TRBV13; CDR3 protein: CASSLRQGEGGYTF
D gene: TRBD2; V gene: TRBV7-2; CDR3 protein: CASSLGTRITETQYF
D gene: TRBD1; V gene: TRBV5-1; CDR3 protein: CASSWDSGYEQYF
D gene: NA; V gene: TRBV14; CDR3 protein: CASSTPLVEYEQYF
D gene: NA; V gene: TRBV16; CDR3 protein: CASSQGLGPAETQYF
D gene: TRBD1; V gene: TRBV7-9; CDR3 protein: CASGTANTEAFF
D gene: NA; V gene: TRBV7-2; CDR3 protein: CASSLMVGGNQPQHF
D gene: TRBD1; V gene: TRBV7-3; CDR3 protein: CASSLRDSNTGELFF
D gene: NA; V gene: TRBV9; CDR3 protein: CASSDNPGIAESSYNEQFF
D gene: NA; V gene: TRBV5-1; CDR3 protein: CASRSTGGPNEKLFF
D gene: NA; V gene: TRBV6-1; CDR3 protein: CASSDRGGYGYTF
D gene: TRBD2; V gene: TRBV2; CDR3 protein: CATTYRGLAGIEQFF
D gene: NA; V gene: TRBV10-3; CDR3 protein: CAIRPMGNTEAFF
D gene: NA; V gene: TRBV4-2; CDR3 protein: CASSLLGAGVSSYNEQFF
D gene: NA; V gene: TRBV5-5; CDR3 protein: CASSLDVQGAGGYTF
D gene: NA; V gene: TRBV7-9; CDR3 protein: CASSLVPTGDTDTQYF
D gene: NA; V gene: TRBV10-1; CDR3 protein: CASPATGEYF
D gene: NA; V gene: TRBV27; CDR3 protein: CASSFSSSYEQYF
D gene: NA; V gene: TRBV7-9; CDR3 protein: CASSLEFVSSYNEQFF
D gene: NA; V gene: TRBV27; CDR3 protein: CASSLLLTGELFF
D gene: TRBD2; V gene: TRBV2; CDR3 protein: CASSERLAGGNEQFF
D gene: TRBD1; V gene: TRBV9; CDR3 protein: CASSLGTALGDIQYF
D gene: NA; V gene: TRBV5-6; CDR3 protein: CASSLRVGDYEQYF
D gene: TRBD1; V gene: TRBV7-9; CDR3 protein: CASSFAAGFSGGNTIYF
D gene: NA; V gene: TRBV5-4; CDR3 protein: CASSFGPGRTNEQYF
D gene: NA; V gene: TRBV28; CDR3 protein: CASSPTGSLGETQYF
D gene: TRBD1; V gene: TRBV7-8; CDR3 protein: CASSSTWDRGSHIEQFF
D gene: TRBD2; V gene: TRBV4-3; CDR3 protein: CASSHGTSGFNEQFF
D gene: TRBD2; V gene: TRBV27; CDR3 protein: CASRVAGSYEQYF
D gene: NA; V gene: TRBV6-1; CDR3 protein: CASSQDQDANTQYF
D gene: TRBD1; V gene: TRBV6-5; CDR3 protein: CASSYSTGQGSYEQYF
D gene: TRBD1; V gene: TRBV28; CDR3 protein: CASRQTGDETQYF
D gene: TRBD2; V gene: TRBV6-6; CDR3 protein: CASSLGREKSYEQYF
D gene: NA; V gene: TRBV27; CDR3 protein: CASSPRSGRDTQYF